This T cell receptor (beta chain) was sequenced in a study of T cell repertoires in cytomegalovirus infection (dated by TCRdb to between 2018 and 2021). With respect to the entire study: Recently identified HLA-C-restricted CMV epitopes, whose presentation resists viral immunomodulation, were targeted by peptide stimulations together with well-studied HLA-B-restricted epitopes. The HLA type of each donor mattered for the analysis, because public TCR beta signatures pointed to carriage of CMV infection along with the matching HLA type.

Sequencing took place on an Illumina HiSeq 1500. The public reads were reprocessed in TCRdb via fastp at Q25 and MiXCR, keeping in-frame beta chains. For every CDR3 protein sequence, its rows merge into one entry that carries the most common genes and DNA. The sample table shows some 920,000 distinct CDR3 sequences, and 25% to 40% are seen once. The ten largest clonotypes hold roughly 13% of the sample. The CDR3 sequence holds 14 residues, the cysteine and phenylalanine included. CDR3 DNA only is kept here, 42 bases in frame from base 1. V and J are truncated by 5 bases and 5 bases respectively, leaving an intervening sequence of 13 bases. As concerns this clonotype: The clone's antigen remains unknown. It has no much larger one-base neighbor in the sample; base qualities were not kept.

General study outcomes and caveats: In both this cohort and an independent cohort of several hundred donors, the cumulative frequency of public TCR beta family members distinguished carriers of CMV infection plus the relevant HLA type. The ex vivo response was dominated by HLA-C-restricted CMV-specific TCR beta clonotypes, which also provided the single most frequent clonotype in two of eight donors.

In the paper's terms, the treatment or condition label means: in vitro stimulation with specific CMV peptide epitopes to enrich CMV-specific T cells. The chain employs TRBV12-3 or TRBV12-4 and TRBJ1-5; no confident D gene assignment can be made. This receptor was obtained from a human donor in good health (CMV status not recorded). Some clones in this sample may be carry-over from other donors' samples. The specimen was cultured CD8+ T cells from PBMCs, collected from culture after CMV antigen stimulation. The DNA sequence reads TGTGCCAGCAGTAGACTAGCCCCAGATCAGCCCCAGCATTTT. The resulting protein is CASSRLAPDQPQHF.